Listed below are T cell receptor beta chains from one sample, sequenced in a study of blood T cell repertoires in COVID-19. TCRdb's copy holds only in-frame clones and misses some; the assay was immunoSEQ multiplex PCR. The repertoire holds 650,000 to 800,000 clones, with more than 80% as singletons. Sequencing used peripheral blood. These receptors came from a woman aged 18-29 years with acute or convalescent COVID-19. Both conserved end residues are part of each CDR3. D genes are given only for firm matches. The listing skips clone size in some rows; elsewhere it reads once, few, many or a size class.

CASSRQGNYGYTF	TGTGCCAGTTCGAGACAGGGGAACTATGGCTACACCTTC	TRBD1	TRBV28	.	TRBJ1-2
CASSMNRDRGIVDGYTF	TGTGCCAGCAGCATGAATCGGGACAGGGGGATCGTTGATGGCTACACCTTC	.	TRBV21-1	.	TRBJ1-2
CASSLMGQGPYEQYF	TGTGCCAGCAGCTTAATGGGACAGGGGCCCTACGAGCAGTACTTC	TRBD1	TRBV7-8	.	TRBJ2-7
CASSYSWGQGSSDTQYF	TGTGCCAGCAGTTACTCGTGGGGACAGGGGAGTAGCGATACGCAGTATTTT	TRBD1	TRBV6-2/TRBV6-3	.	TRBJ2-3
CASREGGSGYTF	TGTGCCAGCAGGGAGGGGGGGTCTGGCTACACCTTC	.	TRBV5-6	.	TRBJ1-2
CATSDLLSGGDHSYEQYF	TGTGCCACCAGTGATTTGCTTTCGGGGGGCGATCACTCCTACGAGCAGTACTTC	.	TRBV24-1	.	TRBJ2-7
CASSIGQGGTEAFF	TGTGCCAGTAGTATAGGTCAGGGAGGGACTGAAGCTTTCTTT	.	TRBV19	.	TRBJ1-1
CASSVGGTTRDEQYF	TGTGCCAGCAGCGTAGGGGGGACTACCAGGGACGAGCAGTACTTC	TRBD2	TRBV9	.	TRBJ2-7
CASSWVRLDARRGYGYTF	TGTGCCAGCAGCTGGGTCCGGTTGGATGCCAGGAGGGGCTATGGCTACACCTTC	.	TRBV5-8	.	TRBJ1-2
CAISESMGGQGYSLSYEQYF	TGTGCCATCAGTGAGTCTATGGGTGGGCAGGGATACTCCTTATCCTACGAGCAGTACTTC	.	TRBV10-3	.	TRBJ2-7
CSASQGEGRYGYTF	TGCAGTGCTAGTCAGGGGGAAGGTCGCTATGGCTACACCTTC	TRBD1	TRBV20-1	.	TRBJ1-2
CASSLGPHGVAEAFF	TGTGCCAGCAGCTTAGGGCCCCATGGAGTCGCTGAAGCTTTCTTT	.	TRBV11-3	few	TRBJ1-1
CASSPRDRGSGEQFF	TGTGCCAGCAGCCCCCGGGACAGGGGTTCGGGTGAGCAGTTCTTC	TRBD1	TRBV3-1/TRBV3-2	.	TRBJ2-1
CASSQDPPGWDTGELFF	TGCGCCAGCAGCCAAGATCCCCCGGGGTGGGACACCGGGGAGCTGTTTTTT	.	TRBV4-3	.	TRBJ2-2
CASSFAGGLTHEKLFF	TGTGCCAGCAGTTTTGCCGGGGGACTAACGCATGAAAAACTGTTTTTT	.	TRBV6-5	.	TRBJ1-4
CSASSRINQPQHF	TGCAGTGCTAGTTCGCGGATTAATCAGCCCCAGCATTTT	.	TRBV20-1	.	TRBJ1-5
CASSLDPQGSSYEQYF	TGTGCCAGCAGTTTAGATCCCCAGGGGAGCTCCTACGAGCAGTACTTC	.	TRBV28	.	TRBJ2-7
CASSQGHQGAAGYTF	TGTGCCAGCAGCCAAGGACATCAGGGGGCCGCTGGCTACACCTTC	TRBD1	TRBV3-1/TRBV3-2	.	TRBJ1-2
CASRGTASSYEQYF	TGCGCCAGCCGCGGGACAGCGAGCTCCTACGAGCAGTACTTC	.	TRBV5-1	.	TRBJ2-7
CASSEYGDGQPQHF	TGTGCCAGCAGTGAATACGGGGATGGTCAGCCCCAGCATTTT	.	TRBV25-1	.	TRBJ1-5
CSAGTSGAYNEQFF	TGCAGCGCCGGGACTAGCGGGGCCTACAATGAGCAGTTCTTC	TRBD2	TRBV29-1	.	TRBJ2-1
CASSGAGQGEDAFF	TGTGCCAGCAGCGGGGCGGGGCAGGGGGAGGATGCTTTCTTT	TRBD1	TRBV5-6	.	TRBJ1-1
CASSQTGRDTQYF	TGTGCCAGCAGCCAGACAGGCCGTGATACGCAGTATTTT	.	TRBV14	.	TRBJ2-3
CASSDETGAEQYF	TGTGCCAGCAGTGACGAGACAGGGGCCGAGCAGTACTTC	TRBD1	TRBV6-4	.	TRBJ2-7
CASSLSGGSGNTIYF	TGCGCCAGCAGCTTATCGGGGGGCTCTGGAAACACCATATATTTT	.	TRBV5-1	.	TRBJ1-3
CAWGKTGGFTGNTIYF	TGTGCCTGGGGAAAGACAGGGGGCTTCACTGGAAACACCATATATTTT	TRBD1	TRBV30	.	TRBJ1-3
CASSLYGVQGISGNTIYF	TGTGCCAGCAGCTTATATGGGGTACAGGGGATCTCTGGAAACACCATATATTTT	TRBD1	TRBV7-2	.	TRBJ1-3
CASSYTQEAFF	TGTGCCAGCAGTTACACCCAGGAAGCTTTCTTT	.	TRBV6-2/TRBV6-3	.	TRBJ1-1
CASSSYTGWGTEAFF	TGTGCCAGCAGTTCATATACAGGATGGGGCACTGAAGCTTTCTTT	.	TRBV28	.	TRBJ1-1
CAISKGLAGVGEQFF	TGTGCCATCAGTAAGGGACTAGCGGGGGTCGGTGAGCAGTTCTTC	TRBD2	TRBV10-3	.	TRBJ2-1
CASSTPDRASSYEQYF	TGTGCCAGTAGTACCCCGGACAGGGCCAGCTCCTACGAGCAGTACTTC	TRBD1	TRBV19	.	TRBJ2-7
CASSARVGANVLTF	TGTGCCAGCAGTGCCAGGGTTGGGGCCAACGTCCTGACTTTC	.	TRBV7-2	.	TRBJ2-6
CASSRASLNTEAFF	TGTGCCAGCAGCCGCGCATCATTGAACACTGAAGCTTTCTTT	.	TRBV9	once	TRBJ1-1
CASSQDWIESPRGAFF	TGTGCCAGCAGCCAAGATTGGATTGAGTCTCCAAGGGGAGCTTTCTTT	.	TRBV4-2	.	TRBJ1-1
CASSPTDRGFAYGYTF	TGTGCCAGCTCACCTACAGACAGGGGGTTTGCTTATGGCTACACCTTC	TRBD1	TRBV18	.	TRBJ1-2
CASSLRTSGGAINTQYF	TGTGCCAGCAGCCTTCGGACTAGCGGGGGGGCCATTAATACGCAGTATTTT	TRBD2	TRBV7-2	.	TRBJ2-3
CASSLSVFGGSNYGYTF	TGTGCCAGCAGTTTATCGGTTTTTGGCGGCTCAAACTATGGCTACACCTTC	.	TRBV27	.	TRBJ1-2
CASGFTGTLPYSNQPQHF	TGTGCTAGTGGTTTTACAGGGACCCTCCCCTATAGCAATCAGCCCCAGCATTTT	.	TRBV12-5	.	TRBJ1-5
CASSQVSYRGPYEQYF	TGTGCCAGCAGCCAAGTTTCTTACAGGGGTCCCTACGAGCAGTACTTC	TRBD1	TRBV4-2	.	TRBJ2-7
CASSPGGYIGLGSPLHF	TGTGCCAGCAGTCCCGGAGGATATATCGGCCTAGGTTCACCCCTCCACTTT	.	TRBV6-2/TRBV6-3	.	TRBJ1-6
CASTSNTGELFF	TGTGCCAGTACCTCGAACACCGGGGAGCTGTTTTTT	.	TRBV19	.	TRBJ2-2
CASSRETGELFF	TGTGCCAGCAGTCGCGAAACCGGGGAGCTGTTTTTT	.	TRBV6-5	.	TRBJ2-2
CASSEKGPRKVYGYTF	TGTGCCAGCAGTGAGAAGGGGCCCCGAAAGGTCTATGGCTACACCTTC	.	TRBV25-1	.	TRBJ1-2
CASSQSGGQETQYF	TGCGCCAGCAGCCAGTCGGGGGGCCAAGAGACCCAGTACTTC	TRBD2	TRBV5-1	.	TRBJ2-5
CASSYSQTVGTDTQYF	TGTGCCAGCAGTTATTCCCAGACAGTCGGCACAGATACGCAGTATTTT	.	TRBV6-5	.	TRBJ2-3
CASSPGEGSRNTEAFF	TGTGCCAGCAGCCCTGGAGAAGGCAGTAGGAACACTGAAGCTTTCTTT	.	TRBV11-1	once	TRBJ1-1
CASSGGQLNQPQHF	TGTGCCAGCAGCGGGGGACAGCTGAATCAGCCCCAGCATTTT	TRBD1	TRBV6-5	.	TRBJ1-5
CASSPLGTDTQYF	TGCGCCAGCAGCCCCCTAGGCACAGATACGCAGTATTTT	.	TRBV10-2	.	TRBJ2-3
CASRGTGDGYTF	TGTGCCAGCAGGGGGACAGGGGACGGCTACACCTTC	TRBD1	TRBV12-3/TRBV12-4	.	TRBJ1-2
CASSPSGGAYNEQFF	TGTGCCAGCAGTCCTAGCGGGGGGGCGTACAATGAGCAGTTCTTC	TRBD2	TRBV6-5	.	TRBJ2-1
CASSGIQGARSVNQPQHF	TGTGCCAGCAGTGGGATACAGGGGGCGCGGAGTGTCAATCAGCCCCAGCATTTT	TRBD1	TRBV27	.	TRBJ1-5
CASSSTGQANQPQHF	TGTGCCAGCAGCTCCACCGGACAGGCAAATCAGCCCCAGCATTTT	TRBD1	TRBV6-5	.	TRBJ1-5
CASSGAGIGDTQYF	TGTGCCAGCAGCGGAGCGGGGATCGGAGATACGCAGTATTTT	TRBD2	TRBV9	.	TRBJ2-3
CASSLSGGLGERTEAFF	TGTGCCAGCAGTTTATCGGGGGGGTTGGGCGAGAGGACTGAAGCTTTCTTT	.	TRBV27	.	TRBJ1-1
CASSKGQTNTEAFF	TGCGCCAGCAGCAAGGGACAGACAAACACTGAAGCTTTCTTT	TRBD1	TRBV5-1	.	TRBJ1-1
CASSRVLQGTSNEKLFF	TGTGCCAGCAGCCGAGTTCTACAGGGGACCTCTAATGAAAAACTGTTTTTT	TRBD1	TRBV3-1/TRBV3-2	.	TRBJ1-4
CASSYDRATSQPQHF	TGTGCCAGCAGTTACGACAGGGCGACGAGTCAGCCCCAGCATTTT	TRBD1	TRBV6-6	.	TRBJ1-5
CASSHYGQGTLGYTF	TGTGCCAGCAGCCATTATGGACAGGGTACGCTTGGCTACACCTTC	TRBD1	TRBV7-8	.	TRBJ1-2
CASSVAELAGLGETQYF	TGTGCCAGCAGCGTAGCCGAACTAGCGGGGCTCGGAGAGACCCAGTACTTC	TRBD2	TRBV9	once	TRBJ2-5
CASSQDPPTRGTDTQYF	TGCGCCAGCAGCCAAGATCCCCCGACTCGTGGCACAGATACGCAGTATTTT	.	TRBV4-3	.	TRBJ2-3